This T cell receptor (beta chain) was retrieved from a study of CD8 T cells in ankylosing spondylitis. Study-wide results and caveats: Disease-linked clones reportedly concentrated significantly in matched ankylosing spondylitis synovial fluid. Among TCR beta sequences, a motif of eight or nine highly homologous variants appeared characteristic of ankylosing spondylitis blood. Within peripheral blood, clones linked to disease were CD8+ and relatively rare. Earlier authors reported some of these motif variants in reactive arthritis synovial fluid and blood.

Turning to this clonotype: No antigen is known for it.

CDR1 is GTSNPN and CDR2 is SVGIG in the germline V gene (reference sequence). V gave up 1 base and J gave up 9 bases; unmatched junction bases: 2. The CDR3 sequence is 12 residues long. Quantitative 5'-RACE with molecular barcodes was used to make the TCR beta libraries. One entry per CDR3 protein results from TCRdb running MiXCR on the 5' RACE reads. The sample lists around 450,000 distinct CDR3 sequences; more than 25% were seen once. The chain recombines TRBV30 with TRBJ1-1; 10 bases map to TRBD1. Sequencing used blood, either unsorted or a sorted T cell fraction (not recorded which). The receptor was isolated from a male donor with ankylosing spondylitis. CDR3 sequence (DNA): TGTGCCTGGAGTGCGGGACAGGGGAAAGCTTTCTTT. Translating gives CAWSAGQGKAFF.